This TCR beta chain is drawn from a study of graft-versus-host responses after intestinal transplantation. Here immunoSEQ multiplex PCR was the method, and the copy in TCRdb shows in-frame clones only, minus some. The data show some 15,000 clones, just under 95% seen once. CDR1 is SGDLS, CDR2 YYNGEE, per germline. V was clipped by 4 bases and J by 4 bases, with 12 bases between them. This CDR3 spans 14 amino acids. Sequencing was performed on PBMCs, taken 9 days after transplant. The J gene is TRBJ2-1, the V gene TRBV9; D is ambiguous. This receptor was identified in a human patient who received an intestinal transplant, so some T cells may come from the graft donor. The CDR3 spells CASSPRPYYNEQFF. The CDR3 DNA reads as TGTGCCAGCAGCCCACGACCCTATTACAATGAGCAGTTCTTC.